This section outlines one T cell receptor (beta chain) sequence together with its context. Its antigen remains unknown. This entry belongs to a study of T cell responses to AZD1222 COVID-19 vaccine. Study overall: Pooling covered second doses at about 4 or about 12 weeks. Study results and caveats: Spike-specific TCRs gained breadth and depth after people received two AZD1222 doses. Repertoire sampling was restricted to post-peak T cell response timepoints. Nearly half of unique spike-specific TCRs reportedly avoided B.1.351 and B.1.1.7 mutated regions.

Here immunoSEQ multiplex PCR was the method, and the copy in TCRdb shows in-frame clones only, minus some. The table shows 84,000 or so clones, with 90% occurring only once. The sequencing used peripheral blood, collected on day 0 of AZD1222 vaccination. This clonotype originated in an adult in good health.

The CDR3 sequence: CASSTGTGFREKLFF. In DNA form, the CDR3 reads TGTGCCAGCAGCACCGGGACAGGGTTCCGCGAAAAACTGTTTTTT. The chain combines TRBV13 with TRBJ1-4, with 9 bases fitting TRBD1. Germline CDR1 is PRHDT and CDR2 is FYEKMQ (reference sequence). CDR3 length equals 15 residues. V shed 5 bases and J 8 bases; nucleotides not matched to a gene: 9.